Below, 16 T cell receptor beta chains from the same sample are listed, as sequenced in a study of Graves' ophthalmopathy and Graves' hyperthyroidism. For repertoire sequencing, the TCR beta CDR3 regions were amplified from RNA transcripts. RT-PCR with HTBI primers came first, then second-round multiplex PCR. TCRdb ran MiXCR on the multiplex PCR reads and lists one entry per CDR3 protein. The table shows 400,000 or so distinct CDR3 sequences, with about a sixth occurring only once. The sample consisted of peripheral blood. These TCRs come from an adult woman with stable Graves' hyperthyroidism.

This clonotype appeared many times. An end of the junction differs from the germline gene, which may be a read error. The rearrangement uses TRBV7-2 and TRBJ1-1; D gene uncertain. Germline V gene data show CDR1 as SGHTA and CDR2 as FQGNSA. The CDR3 length is 12 residues. The CDR3 DNA reads TGTGCCAGCAGCCTCGGAGGGCCTGAAGCTCTCTTT. It yields the protein CASSLGGPEALF.

At least ten counts were recorded for this clonotype. The chain is built from TRBV6-5 and TRBJ1-1; perhaps TRBD1 as D (6 bases). V was cut by 1 base and J by 1 base, with 16 bases left in between. Germline V gene sequence: CDR1 MNHEY, CDR2 SVGAGI. The CDR3 sequence is 17 residues long. The CDR3 region has the DNA TGTGCCAGCAGTTACTTGACGGGGGGCAGGACGAACACTGAAGCTTTCTTT. Its protein is CASSYLTGGRTNTEAFF.

In this sample, this clonotype turned up a few times. This chain joins TRBV10-3 and TRBJ2-7; 10 bases align to TRBD1. In germline, CDR1 is ENHRY, CDR2 SYGVKD. The CDR3 extends over 15 amino acids. Losses at the gene ends were 6 bases for V and 1 base for J; bases not matched to a gene: 6. The CDR3: CAIRDRGQGSYEQYF. The CDR3 nucleotides are TGTGCCATCAGGGACCGGGGACAGGGGTCCTACGAGCAGTACTTC.

Note on this clonotype: A much larger clonotype is one base distant, so this may be a read error. The V and J genes are TRBV7-2 and TRBJ2-2; D may be TRBD2 (5 bases). The CDR3 extends over 12 amino acids. CDR1 SGHTA and CDR2 FQGNSA come from the germline V gene. The CDR3 sequence is CASSFYTGELCF. The CDR3 DNA reads TGTGCCAGCAGCTTCTACACCGGGGAGCTGTGTTTT.

The J gene is TRBJ2-7, the V gene TRBV6-2 or TRBV6-3; the match to TRBD1 covers 9 bases. The CDR3 length is 15 residues. Trimming removed 11 bases from V and 4 bases from J; junction bases left unmatched: 15. Germline values: CDR1 MNHEY, CDR2 SVGEGT. CDR3 protein: CAEDPTHGTGYEQYF. The CDR3 nucleotides read TGTGCCGAAGATCCCACCCACGGGACAGGGTACGAGCAGTACTTC.

This clonotype was recorded at least ten times. The DNA of the CDR3 is TGTGCCAGCAGTTACGCGGCAGGGAGCTCCTACGAGCAGTACTTC. Its translation is CASSYAAGSSYEQYF. This chain connects TRBV6-5 to TRBJ2-7; D is possibly TRBD1 or TRBD2 (5 bases each). Germline V lookup: CDR1 MNHEY, CDR2 SVGAGI. V was clipped by 2 bases and J by 0 bases, with 11 bases between them. This CDR3 contains 15 residues.

In this sample, this clonotype turned up many times. V usage is TRBV29-1 and J usage is TRBJ1-1, with D tentatively TRBD1 (6 bases). The germline V gene has CDR1 SQVTM and CDR2 ANQGSEA. V lost 5 bases and J lost 3, with 13 bases in between. CDR3 length equals 13 residues. CDR3 in DNA: TGCAGCGTTACCCGCAACAGGGACACTGAAGCTTTCTTT. Translating gives CSVTRNRDTEAFF.

This clonotype was seen repeatedly, ten times or more. The chain recombines TRBV6-1 with TRBJ2-2; the D gene is possibly TRBD1 (6 bases). The CDR3 has 13 amino acids. Trimming pared 8 bases from V and 1 base from J, leaving 8 bases between. The germline gives CDR1 MNHNS, CDR2 SASEGT. The CDR3 sequence: CASLGGNTGELFF. The DNA for the CDR3 is TGTGCCAGCTTAGGGGGGAACACCGGGGAGCTGTTTTTT.

This clonotype was picked up many times. This chain uses TRBV6-2 or TRBV6-3 with TRBJ2-7; the match to TRBD1 covers 7 bases. V lost 10 bases, J lost 0 bases, and 6 bases stayed unmatched. The CDR3 is 13 residues long. CDR1 and CDR2 from the germline V gene are MNHEY and SVGEGT. CDR3 sequence reads: CAIQRDSSYEQYF. The CDR3 DNA reads TGTGCCATCCAAAGGGACAGCTCCTACGAGCAGTACTTC.

This clonotype was picked up many times. This chain joins TRBV28 and TRBJ1-5; D might be TRBD1 (6 bases). The CDR3 runs 17 residues. CDR1 MDHEN and CDR2 SYDVKM come from the germline V gene. V was shortened by 5 bases and J by 7 bases, with 24 bases between the two germline ends. The DNA for the CDR3 is TGTGCCAGCAGTCCAACCTGGCGGATGAGGGGGTGGCAGCCCCAGCATTTT. Amino acid sequence: CASSPTWRMRGWQPQHF.

This rearrangement joins TRBV5-5 to TRBJ2-7; 7 bases agree with TRBD2. This CDR3 is built from 16 residues. CDR1 is SGHKS, CDR2 YYEKEE, per germline (reference sequence). V was clipped by 4 bases and J by 2 bases; unmatched bases: 12. In nucleotides, the CDR3 is TGTGCCAGCAGCCGGGAGGTAACAGTTGGGACCTACGAGCAGTACTTC. Residues: CASSREVTVGTYEQYF.

The chain joins TRBV6-1 to TRBJ2-2, with TRBD2 identical over 9 bases. Losses at the gene ends were 7 bases for V and 5 bases for J; bases not matched to a gene: 5. The germline gives CDR1 MNHNS, CDR2 SASEGT. CDR3 length: 14 residues. CDR3: CASTNSGRTGELFF. The CDR3 nucleotides read TGTGCCAGCACAAATAGCGGGAGAACCGGGGAGCTGTTTTTT.

Of note for this clonotype: This sequence may be a read error, since a much larger clone differs from it by one base. The chain couples TRBV4-1 to TRBJ2-5; the match to TRBD2 covers 10 bases. The CDR3 is 18 residues long. V dropped 2 bases and J dropped 7; count of bases not matched to a gene: 16. CDR1 is MGHRA, CDR2 YSYEKL, per germline. The DNA of the CDR3 is TGCGCCAGCAGCCAAAGCGGGAGACTAGCGGGCAGGTCGGTGACCCAGTACTTC. Translation gives CASSQSGRLAGRSVTQYF.

The chain couples TRBV15 to TRBJ2-2; no firm D call. This CDR3 contains 15 residues. Germline V gene data show CDR1 as LNHNV and CDR2 as YYDKDF (reference sequence). V lost 5 bases to trimming and J lost 2 bases, with 12 bases between them. CDR3 sequence reads: CATSSVERNTGELFF. The CDR3 nucleotides are TGTGCCACCAGCTCTGTGGAGAGAAACACCGGGGAGCTGTTTTTT.

This clonotype was detected many times. V is TRBV6-2 or TRBV6-3 and J is TRBJ1-1, with no clear D. CDR1 and CDR2 from the germline V gene are MNHEY and SVGEGT. This CDR3 spans 15 amino acids. Trimming cost V 6 bases and J 0 bases, with 14 bases left between them. CDR3 amino acids: CASRERDPVNTEAFF. In nucleotides, the CDR3 is TGTGCCAGCAGGGAAAGAGACCCGGTGAACACTGAAGCTTTCTTT.

This clonotype was observed at least ten times. This chain connects TRBV6-2 or TRBV6-3 to TRBJ1-1; no firm D call. There are 12 residues in the CDR3. From germline, CDR1 is MNHEY and CDR2 SVGEGT. Deletions cut 8 bases from V and 11 bases from J, with 18 bases between. The CDR3 DNA is TGTGCCAGCGGGAGCGGGATAATCCTGGCTTTCTTT. It encodes CASGSGIILAFF.